Following are 14 T cell receptor beta chains from one sample sequenced in a study of T-cell reconstitution after alpha-beta-depleted transplantation in children. Library preparation (for TCRbeta) was performed with unique molecular identifiers. TCRdb analysed the PCR reads with MiXCR anew, one entry per CDR3 protein. The table records approximately 300,000 distinct CDR3 sequences, over 9.5% of them present only once. Sequenced here: PBMCs, sampled before TCRalphabeta/CD19-depleted stem cell transplant. The receptors stem from a boy under two years old with acute myeloid leukemia, due to receive a stem cell transplant.

This clonotype was seen ten or more times. The chain recombines TRBV9 with TRBJ1-1; perhaps TRBD1 as D (5 bases). V was trimmed by 0 bases and J by 0 bases, leaving 9 bases between them. In germline, CDR1 is SGDLS, CDR2 YYNGEE. The CDR3 sequence is 15 residues long. The CDR3 sequence is CASSVGGGMNTEAFF. CDR3 DNA: TGTGCCAGCAGCGTAGGTGGGGGAATGAACACTGAAGCTTTCTTT.

This chain joins TRBV11-1 and TRBJ2-3; D is unclear. The CDR3 is made up of 15 amino acids. The V end was cut by 7 bases, the J end by 1 base, with 15 bases between. CDR1 and CDR2 from the germline V gene are SGHAT and FQDESV (reference sequence). The CDR3 region has the DNA TGTGCCAGCAACCCCCATCCAGGAGGCACAGATACGCAGTATTTT. Amino acid sequence: CASNPHPGGTDTQYF. The entire variable domain, with the rest obtained from reference TRBV11-1 and TRBJ2-3, is as follows: EAEVAQSPRYKITEKSQAVAFWCDPISGHATLYWYRQILGQGPELLVQFQDESVVDDSQLPKDRFSAERLKGVDSTLKIQPAELGDSAMYLCASNPHPGGTDTQYFGPGTRLTVL.

This clonotype appeared many times. The chain uses TRBV5-1 and TRBJ2-2, with TRBD1 identical over 8 bases. The ends lost 4 bases at V and 5 bases at J; junction bases unmatched: 10. This CDR3 comprises 16 residues. Germline V gene sequence: CDR1 SGHRS, CDR2 YFSETQ. CDR3 sequence reads: CASSLIQGARTGELFF. CDR3 coding DNA: TGCGCCAGCAGCCTAATTCAGGGGGCGCGAACCGGGGAGCTGTTTTTT.

The sample holds many counts of this clonotype. Here the CDR3 reads CSVAKGYNEQFF. The CDR3, as DNA: TGCAGCGTGGCGAAGGGCTACAATGAGCAGTTCTTC. This chain links TRBV29-1 with TRBJ2-1; D call uncertain. Germline V lookup: CDR1 SQVTM, CDR2 ANQGSEA. V lost 6 bases, J lost 3 bases, and 9 bases lay in between. The CDR3 spans 12 residues.

In its sample, this clonotype was seen many times. The chain is built from TRBV28 and TRBJ2-7, with TRBD1 identical over 7 bases. V shed 2 bases and J 2 bases; nucleotides not matched to a gene: 6. This CDR3 spans 15 amino acids. From germline, CDR1 is MDHEN and CDR2 SYDVKM. This CDR3 is CASSLPGQVAYEQYF. For the CDR3, the DNA is TGTGCCAGCAGTTTACCCGGACAGGTCGCCTACGAGCAGTACTTC. Supplemented by reference TRBV28 and TRBJ2-7, the full variable domain reads DVKVTQSSRYLVKRTGEKVFLECVQDMDHENMFWYRQDPGLGLRLIYFSYDVKMKEKGDIPEGYSVSREKKERFSLILESASTNQTSMYLCASSLPGQVAYEQYFGPGTRLTVT.

Ten or more counts support this clonotype. V usage is TRBV13 and J usage is TRBJ2-7; possibly TRBD1 or TRBD2 for D (5 bases each). Germline CDR1 reads PRHDT; CDR2 reads FYEKMQ (reference sequence). The CDR3 spans 16 residues. The germline V and J ends were trimmed by 4 bases and 2 bases, with 18 bases remaining between them. The CDR3 here is CASSSPGHRGTYEQYF. DNA of the CDR3: TGTGCCAGCAGCTCCCCTGGACACAGAGGGACCTACGAGCAGTACTTC.

This clonotype was observed at least ten times. The DNA for the CDR3 is TGCAGTGCTAGAGATAGACAACATCAGCCCCAGCATTTT. The encoded protein is CSARDRQHQPQHF. The chain couples TRBV20-1 to TRBJ1-5; D is undetermined. CDR3 size: 13 residues. The V end was cut by 0 bases, the J end by 5 bases, with 8 bases between. Germline loops: CDR1 DFQATT, CDR2 SNEGSKA (reference sequence).

This clonotype was picked up many times. The rearrangement uses TRBV12-3 or TRBV12-4 and TRBJ2-4; 7 nucleotides line up with TRBD2. Trimming removed 5 bases from V and 4 bases from J; junction bases left unmatched: 5. This CDR3 comprises 14 residues. For the CDR3, the DNA is TGTGCCAGCAGTATGCGGGAGCGGAAAAACATTCAGTACTTC. It is translated as CASSMRERKNIQYF.

This clonotype came up many times. The chain combines TRBV29-1 with TRBJ2-1; 10 bases fit TRBD2. CDR1 is SQVTM and CDR2 is ANQGSEA in the germline V gene. This CDR3 has 14 amino acids. With 5 bases clipped from V and 4 bases from J, the junction kept 5 bases outside the gene matches. DNA of the CDR3: TGCAGCGTTTCCGGGACTAGCGATTACAATGAGCAGTTCTTC. It specifies CSVSGTSDYNEQFF.

This clonotype was seen many times. The chain uses TRBV28 and TRBJ1-2; D is unclear. The V end lost 3 bases, the J end lost 4 bases, and 21 bases lay between the germline ends. Germline V gives CDR1 MDHEN, CDR2 SYDVKM. CDR3 length equals 17 residues. CDR3 amino acids: CASSFVDGRLYVYGYTF. The CDR3 DNA reads TGTGCCAGCAGTTTCGTGGACGGACGTCTTTATGTCTATGGCTACACCTTC.

The table lists this clonotype with many counts. The chain is built from TRBV6-5 and TRBJ1-2; perhaps TRBD1 as D (5 bases). V lost 0 bases and J 8 bases, leaving 10 bases between the germline ends. The V gene's germline CDR1 is MNHEY and CDR2 SVGAGI. The CDR3 totals 13 residues. The CDR3 DNA is TGTGCCAGCAGTTACTCCTCAGGGTCGGGCTACACCTTC. Translating gives CASSYSSGSGYTF.

This clonotype was seen repeatedly, ten times or more. V is TRBV28 and J is TRBJ2-7; no firm D call. Trimming stripped 3 bases from V and 4 bases from J, with 7 bases between. Germline lookup yields CDR1 MDHEN and CDR2 SYDVKM. The CDR3 has 12 amino acids. CDR3 coding DNA: TGTGCCAGCAGTTTGGAAGCGTACGAGCAGTACTTC. This gives the protein CASSLEAYEQYF.

This clonotype has ten or more counts. The chain joins TRBV12-3 or TRBV12-4 to TRBJ2-2; D could derive from TRBD1 or TRBD2 (5 bases each). The germline V and J ends were trimmed by 1 base and 0 bases, with 6 bases remaining between them. The CDR3 totals 15 residues. The CDR3 coding sequence is TGTGCCAGCAGTTTAGGGGGGTCGAACACCGGGGAGCTGTTTTTT. This sequence encodes CASSLGGSNTGELFF.

The chain joins TRBV7-3 to TRBJ1-1, with D tentatively TRBD1 (6 bases). In germline, CDR1 is SGHTA, CDR2 FQGTGA. The CDR3 totals 19 residues. V was shortened by 3 bases and J by 1 base, with 24 bases between the two germline ends. The CDR3 DNA reads as TGTGCCAGCAGCTTCCCCCCAAGACAGGTCAAAGGGGGGAACACTGAAGCTTTCTTT. It yields the protein CASSFPPRQVKGGNTEAFF.